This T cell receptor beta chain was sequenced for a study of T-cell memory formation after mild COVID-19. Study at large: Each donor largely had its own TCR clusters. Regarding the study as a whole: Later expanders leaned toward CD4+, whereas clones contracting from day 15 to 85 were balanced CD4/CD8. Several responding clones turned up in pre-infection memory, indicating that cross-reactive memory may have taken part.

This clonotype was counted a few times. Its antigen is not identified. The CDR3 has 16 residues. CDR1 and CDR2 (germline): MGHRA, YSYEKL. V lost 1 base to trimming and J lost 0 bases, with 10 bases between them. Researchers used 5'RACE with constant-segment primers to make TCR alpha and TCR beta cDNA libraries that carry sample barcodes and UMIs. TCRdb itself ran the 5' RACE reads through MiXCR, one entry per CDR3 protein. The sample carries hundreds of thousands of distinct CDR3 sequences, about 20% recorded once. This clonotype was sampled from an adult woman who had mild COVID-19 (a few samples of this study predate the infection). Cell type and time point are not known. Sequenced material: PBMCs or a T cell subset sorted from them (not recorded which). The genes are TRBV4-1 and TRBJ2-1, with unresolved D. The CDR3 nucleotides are TGCGCCAGCAGCCAAGTAAAATTAAGCTCCTACAATGAGCAGTTCTTC. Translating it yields CASSQVKLSSYNEQFF.